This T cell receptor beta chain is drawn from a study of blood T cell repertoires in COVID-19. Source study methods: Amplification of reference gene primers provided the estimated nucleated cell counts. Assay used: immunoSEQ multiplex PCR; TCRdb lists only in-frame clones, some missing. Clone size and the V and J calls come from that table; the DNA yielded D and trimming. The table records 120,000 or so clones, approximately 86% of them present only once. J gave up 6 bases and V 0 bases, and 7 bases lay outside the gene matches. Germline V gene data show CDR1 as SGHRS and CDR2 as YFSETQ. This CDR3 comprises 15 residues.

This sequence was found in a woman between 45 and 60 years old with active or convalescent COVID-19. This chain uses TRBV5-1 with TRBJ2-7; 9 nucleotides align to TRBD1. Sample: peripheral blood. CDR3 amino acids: CASSLDPDRGPEQYF. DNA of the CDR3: TGCGCCAGCAGCTTGGATCCGGACAGGGGACCCGAGCAGTACTTC.